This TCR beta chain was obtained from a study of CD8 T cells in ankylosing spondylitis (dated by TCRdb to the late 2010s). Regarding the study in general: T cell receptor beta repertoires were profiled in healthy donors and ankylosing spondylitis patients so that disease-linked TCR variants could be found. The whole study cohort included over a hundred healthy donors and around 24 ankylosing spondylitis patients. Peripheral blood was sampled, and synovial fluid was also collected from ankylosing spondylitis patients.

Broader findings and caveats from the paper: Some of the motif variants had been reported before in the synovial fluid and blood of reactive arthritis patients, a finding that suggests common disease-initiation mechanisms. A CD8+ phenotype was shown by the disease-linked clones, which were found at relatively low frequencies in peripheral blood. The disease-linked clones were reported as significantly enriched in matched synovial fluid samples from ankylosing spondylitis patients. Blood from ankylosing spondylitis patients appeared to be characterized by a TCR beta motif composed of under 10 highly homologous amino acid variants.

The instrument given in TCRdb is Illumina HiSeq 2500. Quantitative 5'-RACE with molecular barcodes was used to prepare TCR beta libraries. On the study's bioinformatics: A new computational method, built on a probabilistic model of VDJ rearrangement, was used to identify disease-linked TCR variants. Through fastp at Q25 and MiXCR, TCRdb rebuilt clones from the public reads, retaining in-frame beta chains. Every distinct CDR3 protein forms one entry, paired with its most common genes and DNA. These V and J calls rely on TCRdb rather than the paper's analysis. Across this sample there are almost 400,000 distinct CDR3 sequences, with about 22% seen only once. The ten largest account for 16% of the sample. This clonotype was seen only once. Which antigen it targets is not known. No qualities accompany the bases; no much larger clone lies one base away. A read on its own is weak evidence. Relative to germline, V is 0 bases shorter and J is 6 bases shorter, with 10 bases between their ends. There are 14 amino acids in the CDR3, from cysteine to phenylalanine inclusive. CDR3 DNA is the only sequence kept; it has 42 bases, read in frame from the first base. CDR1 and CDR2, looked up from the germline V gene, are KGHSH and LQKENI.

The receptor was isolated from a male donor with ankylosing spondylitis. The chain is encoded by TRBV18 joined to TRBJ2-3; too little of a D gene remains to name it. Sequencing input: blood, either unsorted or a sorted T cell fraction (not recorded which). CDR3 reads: CASSPPGVTDTQYF. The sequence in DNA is TGTGCCAGCTCACCACCTGGGGTCACGGATACGCAGTATTTT. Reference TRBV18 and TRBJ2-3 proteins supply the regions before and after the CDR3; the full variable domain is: NAGVMQNPRHLVRRRGQEARLRCSPMKGHSHVYWYRQLPEEGLKFMVYLQKENIIDESGMPKERFSAEFPKEGPSILRIQQVVRGDSAAYFCASSPPGVTDTQYFGPGTRLTVL.